This is a list of T cell receptor beta chains from one sample in a study of shared clonotypes between healthy human individuals. TCRdb keeps only in-frame clones here, not all; method: immunoSEQ multiplex PCR. The data show roughly 2.2 million clones, 85% to 95% seen once. The sample was naive CD4+ T cells from PBMCs. The receptors were gathered from a man aged 18 to 29 in good health. Some clones in this sample may be carry-over from other donors' samples. CDR3s include the opening cysteine and the closing phenylalanine or tryptophan. D genes are given only for firm matches. Some rows have no size entry. The others give once, few or many, or a class for an expanded clone.

CDR3nt,CDR3aa,v_gene,abundance,j_gene,d_gene
TGTGCCAGCAGCCAAGTTCGGTCGGCCTACAATGAGCAGTTCTTC,CASSQVRSAYNEQFF,TRBV14,NA,TRBJ2-1,NA
TGTGCCAGCAGCAACCCAGCCGGGACTAGCGGCTACAATGAGCAGTTCTTC,CASSNPAGTSGYNEQFF,TRBV7-9,NA,TRBJ2-1,TRBD2
TGTGCCAGCAGCGTGGGGCAGGGGGGCACAGATACGCAGTATTTT,CASSVGQGGTDTQYF,TRBV9,NA,TRBJ2-3,TRBD1
TGTGCCAGCAGTTACAGCGGTCAGGGGTTGGAAAAACTGTTTTTT,CASSYSGQGLEKLFF,TRBV6-6,NA,TRBJ1-4,NA
TGTGCCAGTAGTATTCGGACAGCCTACTATGGCTACACCTTC,CASSIRTAYYGYTF,TRBV19,NA,TRBJ1-2,NA
TGTGCCAGCAGCACTAGACAGGGGAACACTGAAGCTTTCTTT,CASSTRQGNTEAFF,TRBV28,NA,TRBJ1-1,TRBD1
TGTGCCAGCAGCTTAGGACAGCCTAGTGCCAGATACGAGCAGTACTTC,CASSLGQPSARYEQYF,TRBV7-8,NA,TRBJ2-7,NA
TGTGCCAGCAGCTTAAGGGTCGGGGATAATGAAAAACTGTTTTTT,CASSLRVGDNEKLFF,TRBV7-2,NA,TRBJ1-4,NA
TGTGCCAGCAGCCATGCACAAGAGACCCAGTACTTC,CASSHAQETQYF,TRBV7-2,NA,TRBJ2-5,NA
TGCGCCAGCAGCTTGGTAGCGGGGAGCACCGGGGAGCTGTTTTTT,CASSLVAGSTGELFF,TRBV5-1,NA,TRBJ2-2,TRBD2
TGTGCCAGCAGCTACGGGACTAGCGGGAGTTTTTATGAGCAGTTCTTC,CASSYGTSGSFYEQFF,TRBV11-2,NA,TRBJ2-1,TRBD2
TGCGCCAGCAGCCAATTAACAGTCGGAGGCACTGAAGCTTTCTTT,CASSQLTVGGTEAFF,TRBV4-3,few,TRBJ1-1,NA
TGCGCCAGCAGCCCAGAAGGAAACTCTGGAAACACCATATATTTT,CASSPEGNSGNTIYF,TRBV5-1,NA,TRBJ1-3,NA
TGTGCCAGCAGCGGGTCCAGGGGGATGAACACTGAAGCTTTCTTT,CASSGSRGMNTEAFF,TRBV9,NA,TRBJ1-1,TRBD1
TGCGCCAGCAGCCCCCGGGACCGAGGAAACACCATATATTTT,CASSPRDRGNTIYF,TRBV4-1,NA,TRBJ1-3,NA
TGCGCCAGCGGGGGGACAGCGAACACCGGGGAGCTGTTTTTT,CASGGTANTGELFF,TRBV5-1,NA,TRBJ2-2,NA
TGTGCCAGCCAAGGGCAGGGGGTCATATATGGCTACACCTTC,CASQGQGVIYGYTF,TRBV28,NA,TRBJ1-2,TRBD1
TGCGCCAGCAGCTTGGGCGGGTCAAACACCGGGGAGCTGTTTTTT,CASSLGGSNTGELFF,TRBV5-1,once,TRBJ2-2,NA
TGTGCCAGCAGTGAATCCGCTAGCACAGATACGCAGTATTTT,CASSESASTDTQYF,TRBV6-1,NA,TRBJ2-3,NA